This TCR beta chain originates from a study of molecular identifiers for immune sequencing clone quantification (dated by TCRdb to 2016 to 2018). Regarding the study in general: For a replicate experiment, RNA from around 20,000 or 100,000 naive CD8 T cells was divided into five aliquots, of which four were sequenced. This methods study used CD8 T cells to benchmark TCR RNA copy counting and molecular-identifier clustering-based TCR repertoire sequencing (MIDCIRS). Study-wide findings and limitations: Identical TCR molecules sharing a barcode could cause highly expanded clone sizes to be underestimated. Spiked-in Jurkat TCR RNA (roughly 10 copies' worth), which is not part of the donor repertoire, was contained in the naive libraries. Clones above 20 RNA copies held over 97% of molecules in CMV-specific effector cells but under 1% in naive cells. Without barcode sub-clustering, chimeric consensus sequences inflated TCR diversity; chimeras reached as high as 47%. Spiked-in Jurkat TCR RNA equivalent to a single cell was reported to be detectable even among more than 900,000 naive CD8 T cells. Modeling gave roughly 2.9 recovered TCR RNA copies per cell versus approximately 11 by digital PCR, implying about 30% capture efficiency.

Libraries of naive CD8 T cells were built from approximately 22,000 to 940,000 sorted cells, with 10%, 30% or 50% of the purified RNA used. Naive CD8 T cells were FACS-sorted as CD8+CD4-CCR7+CD45RA+ on a BD FACSAria II into RLT Plus buffer. Roughly nine TCR copies' worth of Jurkat RNA were spiked into about 20,000-1,100,000 naive CD8 T cell samples to test detection sensitivity. CD8 T cells were enriched using RosetteSep CD8+ T Cell Enrichment Cocktail and Ficoll-Paque, and the enriched cells then underwent ACK red cell lysis. To prepare the library, PCR was applied. Sequencer: NextSeq 500. Preparation of bulk TCR libraries followed a previously described approach, with the TCR primers listed in Table S5. Total RNA was purified with the Qiagen AllPrep DNA/RNA kit. Before analysis, reads from multiple sequencing runs of one library were combined. The source study handled its data this way. Reads were retained only if the reads had an exact TCR constant sequence, and the retained reads were trimmed to 150 nt and grouped according to their 12-nt molecular barcodes. Within each barcode group, reads were sub-clustered at a 15% Levenshtein threshold, and quality-weighted consensus sequences were built per RNA molecule. Non-functional sequences were excluded, and lower-count sequences lying one edit away from another sequence were also excluded. Based on a fit of two negative binomial distributions, barcode sub-clusters having less than 20% of the maximum read count were discarded. Starting from the raw public reads, TCRdb applied fastp trimming at Q25, assembled clones with MiXCR and retained in-frame beta chains. Here each entry gathers all rows of one CDR3 protein and keeps the most common genes and DNA. The authors' filters were not applied to this entry. This sample comprises hundreds of thousands of distinct CDR3 sequences, 25% of them detected only once. Clones ranked in the top ten supply around 0.78% of the sample.

From a lookup of the germline V gene, CDR1 and CDR2 are MDHEN and SYDVKM. From the cysteine up to the phenylalanine, the CDR3 has a length of 13 residues. This entry keeps only the CDR3 DNA: 39 bases, framed from base 1. V gives up 4 bases and J gives up 4 bases, and the segment between their germline ends measures 8 bases. This clonotype was counted only a few times. No cognate antigen has been identified for it. The sample holds no much larger clone one base away, and base qualities are not on file. The sequence came from a human donor in good health. Some libraries in this study had Jurkat cell RNA spiked in. Sequencing was performed on naive CD8+ T cells from blood, with Jurkat cell RNA spiked in. The cell subset or site label for this specimen denotes: FACS-sorted CD8+CD4-CCR7+CD45RA+ naive T cells. Here the chain combines TRBV28 and TRBJ1-3; the best D guess is TRBD1, with 5 bases matching. The CDR3 loop reads CASSWGNGNTIYF. The nucleotide sequence is TGTGCCAGCAGTTGGGGGAACGGAAACACCATATATTTT. When the CDR3 is completed using the reference TRBV28 and TRBJ1-3 genes on either side, the full variable domain is DVKVTQSSRYLVKRTGEKVFLECVQDMDHENMFWYRQDPGLGLRLIYFSYDVKMKEKGDIPEGYSVSREKKERFSLILESASTNQTSMYLCASSWGNGNTIYFGEGSWLTVV.